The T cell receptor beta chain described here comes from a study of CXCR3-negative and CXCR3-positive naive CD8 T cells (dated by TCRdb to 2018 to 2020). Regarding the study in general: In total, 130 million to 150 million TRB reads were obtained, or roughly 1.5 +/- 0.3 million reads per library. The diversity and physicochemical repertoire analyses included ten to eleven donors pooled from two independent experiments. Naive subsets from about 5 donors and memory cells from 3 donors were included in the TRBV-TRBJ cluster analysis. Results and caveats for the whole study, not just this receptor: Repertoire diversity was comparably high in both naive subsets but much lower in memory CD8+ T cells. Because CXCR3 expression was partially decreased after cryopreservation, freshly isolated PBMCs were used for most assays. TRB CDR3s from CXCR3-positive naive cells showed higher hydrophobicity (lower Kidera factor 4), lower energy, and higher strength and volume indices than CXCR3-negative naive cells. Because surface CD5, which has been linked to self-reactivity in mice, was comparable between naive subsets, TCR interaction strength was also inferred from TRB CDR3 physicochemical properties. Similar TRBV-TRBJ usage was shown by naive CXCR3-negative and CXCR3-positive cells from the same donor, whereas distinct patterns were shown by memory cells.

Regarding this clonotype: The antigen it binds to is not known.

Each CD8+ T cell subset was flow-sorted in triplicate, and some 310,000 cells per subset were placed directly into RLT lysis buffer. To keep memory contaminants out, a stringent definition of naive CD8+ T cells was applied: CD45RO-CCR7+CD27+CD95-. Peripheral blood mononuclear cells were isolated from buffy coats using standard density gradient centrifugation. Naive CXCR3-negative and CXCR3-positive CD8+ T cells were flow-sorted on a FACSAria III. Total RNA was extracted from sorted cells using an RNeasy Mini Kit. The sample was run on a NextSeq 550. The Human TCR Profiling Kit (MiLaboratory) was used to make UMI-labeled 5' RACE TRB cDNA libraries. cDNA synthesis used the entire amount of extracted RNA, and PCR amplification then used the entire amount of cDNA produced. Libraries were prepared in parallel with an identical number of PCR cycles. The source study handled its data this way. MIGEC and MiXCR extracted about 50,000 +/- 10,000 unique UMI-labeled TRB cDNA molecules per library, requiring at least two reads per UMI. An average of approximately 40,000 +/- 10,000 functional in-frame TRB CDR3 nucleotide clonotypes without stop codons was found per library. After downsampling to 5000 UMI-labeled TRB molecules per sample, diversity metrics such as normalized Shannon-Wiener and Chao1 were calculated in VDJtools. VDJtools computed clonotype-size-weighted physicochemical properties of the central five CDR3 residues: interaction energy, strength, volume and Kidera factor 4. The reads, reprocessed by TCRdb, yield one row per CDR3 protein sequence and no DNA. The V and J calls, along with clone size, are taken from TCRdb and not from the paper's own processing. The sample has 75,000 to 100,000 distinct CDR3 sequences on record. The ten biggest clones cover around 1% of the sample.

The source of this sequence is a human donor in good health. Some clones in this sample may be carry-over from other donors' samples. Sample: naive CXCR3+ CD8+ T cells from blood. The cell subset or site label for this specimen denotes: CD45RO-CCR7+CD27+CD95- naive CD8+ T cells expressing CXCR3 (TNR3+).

The CDR3 corresponds to CPSSLEAGYGYEQYF. The rearranged chain carries TRBV13 and TRBJ2-7; absent DNA, TCRdb's TRBD1 call cannot be checked. Counted from cysteine to phenylalanine, this CDR3 has 15 amino acids. The coding DNA is unavailable. Taken from the germline V gene (reference sequence), the CDR1 and CDR2 loops are PRHDT and FYEKMQ.